This T cell receptor beta chain comes out of a study of OX40 agonist ivuxolimab in advanced cancers. Study overall: Ivuxolimab is an agonistic anti-OX40 (CD134) antibody, and patients were treated with it. Aged roughly 23 to 90 with a mean of roughly 65 years, they were approximately 79% male.

V was clipped by 5 bases and J by 5 bases, with 9 bases between them. The CDR3 length is 12 residues. Germline V gives CDR1 SGHTA, CDR2 FQGNSA. Clones were read by immunoSEQ multiplex PCR, and TCRdb kept only the in-frame ones, dropping some. The sample carries 55,000 to 70,000 clones, over 75% recorded once. The study's findings and limits: Normalized T-cell clonal expansion was also low in some nonresponders. Partial responders dosed at 0.1-3.0 mg/kg displayed clonal expansion ranking among the lowest.

In its sample, this clone was seen a few times. Antigen unknown. The chain has TRBV7-2 and TRBJ1-1, with a possible D match to TRBD1 (5 bases). This material consisted of CD4+ or CD8+ T cells sorted from blood, taken in a trial of the OX40 agonist ivuxolimab. This clonotype was obtained from an adult with an advanced solid tumor such as melanoma, head and neck, liver or kidney cancer. The CDR3 DNA sequence: TGTGCCAGCAGCCCCAGGGTTACTGAAGCTTTCTTT. Amino acids: CASSPRVTEAFF.